This is a list of T cell receptor beta chains from one sample in a study of blood T cell repertoires in COVID-19. Measured with immunoSEQ multiplex PCR; TCRdb has only the in-frame clones, and not every one. The sample lists fewer than 150,000 clones, roughly 80% occurring once. The sequenced sample was peripheral blood. These receptors were taken from a man in his fifties or sixties with acute or convalescent COVID-19. The CDR3 runs from the conserved cysteine through the conserved F or W. A D gene is named only where the DNA matches it firmly. Size is stated for part of the rows, as once, few or many counts, or as a class when the clone is expanded.

j_call clone_size d_call v_call cdr3_aa cdr3_nt
TRBJ1-1 - - TRBV3-1/TRBV3-2 CASSQRGSEAFF TGTGCCAGCAGCCAACGGGGATCTGAAGCTTTCTTT
TRBJ1-2 - TRBD1 TRBV11-2 CASSLTGGNGYTF TGTGCCAGCAGTCTAACAGGGGGAAATGGCTACACCTTC
TRBJ1-6 - TRBD1 TRBV11-1 CASSLGQNNSPLHF TGTGCCAGCAGCTTGGGACAGAATAATTCACCCCTCCACTTT
TRBJ2-7 - TRBD2 TRBV6-5 CASSRRERDEQYF TGTGCCAGCAGTAGGCGGGAGCGGGACGAGCAGTACTTC
TRBJ2-5 many - TRBV5-8 CASSLSGERGETQYF TGTGCCAGCAGCTTGTCAGGGGAGCGGGGAGAGACCCAGTACTTC
TRBJ2-5 few TRBD2 TRBV19 CASSQAGGRLGQETQYF TGTGCCAGTAGCCAAGCGGGGGGGCGGTTAGGGCAAGAGACCCAGTACTTC
TRBJ1-6 - TRBD1 TRBV7-2 CASSYDYRGGSPLHF TGTGCCAGCAGCTACGATTACAGGGGGGGCTCACCCCTCCACTTT
TRBJ1-1 - - TRBV5-4 CASSWDTRNTEAFF TGTGCCAGCAGCTGGGACACGAGGAACACTGAAGCTTTCTTT
TRBJ1-2 - - TRBV19 CASSMDTNNYGYTF TGTGCCAGTAGTATGGACACCAACAACTATGGCTACACCTTC
TRBJ1-1 - - TRBV6-6 CASSSSAGANTEAFF TGTGCCAGCAGCTCCTCGGCGGGGGCGAACACTGAAGCTTTCTTT
TRBJ1-1 - - TRBV2 CASSEARSNTEAFF TGTGCCAGCAGTGAAGCAAGGAGCAACACTGAAGCTTTCTTT
TRBJ2-5 - - TRBV24-1 CATEGQRGKETQYF TGTGCCACGGAGGGACAGAGAGGGAAGGAGACCCAGTACTTC
TRBJ1-1 - - TRBV5-5 CASSWTANTEAFF TGTGCCAGCAGCTGGACAGCGAACACTGAAGCTTTCTTT
TRBJ2-7 - TRBD1 TRBV2 CASSDRWDRVLEQYF TGTGCCAGCAGTGATCGCTGGGACAGGGTGCTCGAGCAGTACTTC
TRBJ2-7 - TRBD1 TRBV18 CASSERDRAYEQYF TGTGCCAGCTCAGAACGGGACAGGGCCTACGAGCAGTACTTC
TRBJ1-5 - TRBD1 TRBV2 CASSGQGDQPQHF TGTGCCAGCAGTGGACAGGGTGATCAGCCCCAGCATTTT
TRBJ2-7 - TRBD2 TRBV10-3 CAIGGLAGATYEQYF TGTGCCATCGGGGGACTAGCGGGAGCAACCTACGAGCAGTACTTC
TRBJ2-7 once - TRBV9 CASSVEDSYEQYF TGTGCCAGCAGCGTAGAGGACAGTTACGAGCAGTACTTC
TRBJ1-5 - - TRBV2 CASTLNRASNQPQHF TGTGCCAGCACCTTGAACAGGGCTAGCAATCAGCCCCAGCATTTT
TRBJ1-4 - - TRBV15 CATSRDLSEKLFF TGTGCCACCAGCAGAGATCTAAGTGAAAAACTGTTTTTT
TRBJ2-5 - - TRBV10-3 CATGQPQETQYF TGTGCCACCGGACAGCCCCAAGAGACCCAGTACTTC
TRBJ2-3 - - TRBV19 CASSLAGISDTQYF TGTGCCAGTAGTCTGGCGGGAATCTCAGATACGCAGTATTTT
TRBJ1-5 - - TRBV18 CASSPQDSNQPQHF TGTGCCAGCTCACCTCAGGATAGCAATCAGCCCCAGCATTTT
TRBJ2-1 - - TRBV9 CASSVRDLESEQFF TGTGCCAGCAGCGTACGTGACCTAGAATCCGAGCAGTTCTTC